These 30 T cell receptor beta chains originate from one sample sequenced in a study of blood T cell repertoires in COVID-19. Some clones are missing from TCRdb's copy, which holds only in-frame ones; the method was immunoSEQ multiplex PCR. The profile shows roughly 230,000 clones, approximately 80% of them singletons. Sequenced material: peripheral blood. These receptors originate from a man in his forties with acute or convalescent COVID-19.

CDR3 coding DNA: TGTGCCAGCTCAGGACAGGGGGCGTATGGCTACACCTTC. It is translated as CASSGQGAYGYTF. V gene TRBV18 combines with J gene TRBJ1-2; 11 bases map to TRBD1. Germline CDR1 is KGHSH and CDR2 is LQKENI. This CDR3 comprises 13 residues. The V segment lost 5 bases and the J segment 5 bases; nucleotides outside the gene matches: 1.

The rearrangement joins TRBV10-3 to TRBJ1-5; D is possibly TRBD1 (5 bases). Germline V CDR1 and CDR2: ENHRY, SYGVKD. Trimming shortened V by 0 bases and J by 3 bases, and 9 bases separated the two germline ends. This CDR3 has 15 residues. CDR3: CAISESLQVNQPQHF. As DNA, the CDR3 is TGTGCCATCAGTGAGTCTTTACAGGTCAATCAGCCCCAGCATTTT.

The genes are TRBV7-9 and TRBJ1-1, with 8 bases matching TRBD1. After removal of 6 bases from V and 3 bases from J, the junction contained 6 bases not matched to a gene. Germline CDR1 reads SEHNR; CDR2 reads FQNEAQ (reference sequence). The CDR3 extends over 14 amino acids. The CDR3 is CASSQDRDYTEAFF. The CDR3 coding sequence is TGTGCCAGCAGTCAGGACAGGGATTACACTGAAGCTTTCTTT.

In its sample, this clone was seen a few times. The gene calls are TRBV29-1 and TRBJ2-1; 11 bases align to TRBD1. This CDR3 comprises 13 residues. Germline V lookup: CDR1 SQVTM, CDR2 ANQGSEA. Losses at the gene ends were 4 bases for V and 9 bases for J; bases not matched to a gene: 5. The CDR3 DNA is TGCAGCGTTGTGATGGGACAGGGGGGTGAGCAGTTCTTC. This sequence encodes CSVVMGQGGEQFF.

This clone was picked up one time. The chain is built from TRBV10-3 and TRBJ1-5, with TRBD1 matching over 7 bases. Trimming removed 3 bases from V and 5 bases from J; junction bases left unmatched: 7. There are 15 residues in the CDR3. From germline, CDR1 is ENHRY and CDR2 SYGVKD. The CDR3 reads CAISDPDRDDQPQHF. Here the CDR3 DNA reads TGTGCCATCAGTGACCCCGACAGGGATGATCAGCCCCAGCATTTT.

V is TRBV7-2 and J is TRBJ1-2; 8 bases align to TRBD1. Germline CDR1 is SGHTA and CDR2 is FQGNSA. The V gene end was trimmed by 5 bases and the J gene end by 8 bases; junction bases not matched to a gene: 13. This CDR3 contains 15 residues. In nucleotides, the CDR3 is TGTGCCAGCAGCGGCCGACAGGGGAGCTTGGAGGGCTACACCTTC. Protein sequence: CASSGRQGSLEGYTF.

The J gene is TRBJ2-4, the V gene TRBV19; D possibly corresponds to TRBD1 (7 bases). This CDR3 has 16 residues. V was shortened by 3 bases and J by 2 bases, with 14 bases between the two germline ends. In germline, CDR1 is LNHDA, CDR2 SQIVND (reference sequence). The DNA of the CDR3 is TGTGCCAGTAGTATCAGGTCAGGGGGGACCAAAAACATTCAGTACTTC. Amino acids: CASSIRSGGTKNIQYF.

V usage is TRBV5-6 and J usage is TRBJ1-5; 11 bases fit TRBD1. This CDR3 has 14 amino acids. Losses at the gene ends were 4 bases for V and 7 bases for J; bases not matched to a gene: 4. Germline V CDR1 and CDR2: SGHDT, YYEEEE. The CDR3 bases are TGTGCCAGCAGCGAAGGGACAGGGGGACAGCCCCAGCATTTT. Its translation: CASSEGTGGQPQHF.

The V call is TRBV2, the J call TRBJ2-4; TRBD2 agrees at 10 bases. V shed 10 bases and J 2 bases; nucleotides not matched to a gene: 5. Germline V gene data show CDR1 as SNHLY and CDR2 as FYNNEI. This CDR3 is 14 amino acids long. CDR3 sequence (DNA): TGTGCCACCGCTAGCGGGAGTTCCAAAAACATTCAGTACTTC. Its protein is CATASGSSKNIQYF.

The chain is built from TRBV27 and TRBJ2-2, with D perhaps matching TRBD2 (8 bases). The CDR3 extends over 15 amino acids. The germline V gene encodes CDR1 MNHEY and CDR2 SMNVEV (reference sequence). Trimming left V 3 bases short and J 5 bases short, with 13 bases between. CDR3 nucleotides: TGTGCCAGCAGTTTCCGGGAGGGGGCAACCGGGGAGCTGTTTTTT. It is translated as CASSFREGATGELFF.

This clone is a singleton in its sample. J is TRBJ2-7 and V is TRBV4-3, with 11 bases matching TRBD2. CDR1 is LGHNA, CDR2 YSLEER, per germline. The CDR3 totals 15 residues. Trimming took 3 bases from V and 3 from J; bases not matched to a gene: 4. This CDR3 is CASSQYTSGSYEQYF. The CDR3 nucleotides read TGCGCCAGCAGCCAGTACACTAGCGGGAGCTACGAGCAGTACTTC.

This clone was counted only a few times. This chain uses TRBV5-5 with TRBJ1-5, with a tentative D call TRBD1 (6 bases). Trimming stripped 4 bases from V and 0 bases from J, with 26 bases between. The CDR3 runs to 20 residues. The germline gives CDR1 SGHKS, CDR2 YYEKEE (reference sequence). CDR3 amino acids: CASSPDSFWSPRDSNQPQHF. The CDR3 DNA follows: TGTGCCAGCAGCCCGGACAGTTTTTGGTCACCAAGAGATAGCAATCAGCCCCAGCATTTT.

This chain links TRBV7-2 with TRBJ1-5; D is undetermined. V lost 0 bases, J lost 3 bases, and 9 bases lay in between. The CDR3 has 15 residues. Germline V CDR1 and CDR2: SGHTA, FQGNSA. Here the CDR3 reads CASSLAGGLNQPQHF. The CDR3 DNA reads TGTGCCAGCAGCTTAGCCGGAGGCCTCAATCAGCCCCAGCATTTT.

This clone was seen more than once but under ten times. This rearrangement joins TRBV18 to TRBJ2-3; 10 positions match TRBD2. CDR3 size: 15 residues. Germline V gives CDR1 KGHSH, CDR2 LQKENI. J was trimmed by 3 bases and V by 3 bases; bases with no gene match: 3. CDR3 protein: CASSPTSGITDTQYF. In nucleotides, the CDR3 is TGTGCCAGCTCACCTACTAGCGGGATTACAGATACGCAGTATTTT.

The J gene is TRBJ1-3, the V gene TRBV5-1; TRBD1 agrees at 8 bases. V lost 6 bases and J lost 4; bases outside the gene matches: 6. CDR3 size: 14 residues. Per the germline V gene, CDR1 is SGHRS and CDR2 is YFSETQ. CDR3 DNA: TGCGCCAGCACCCAGGGGGCAAGCGGAAACACCATATATTTT. Its translation is CASTQGASGNTIYF.

This chain uses TRBV7-6 with TRBJ1-4; 9 bases are shared with TRBD1. Germline lookup yields CDR1 SGHVS and CDR2 FNYEAQ. The ends lost 5 bases at V and 3 bases at J; junction bases unmatched: 4. The CDR3 loop spans 15 amino acids. The CDR3 protein is CASSGTGRANEKLFF. CDR3 coding DNA: TGTGCCAGCAGCGGGACAGGGCGGGCTAATGAAAAACTGTTTTTT.

This chain uses TRBV29-1 with TRBJ1-2; D not resolved. This CDR3 is 11 amino acids long. CDR1 and CDR2 (germline): SQVTM, ANQGSEA. Between the trimmed V and J ends, which lost 3 bases and 7 bases, there was a span of 9 bases. The CDR3 sequence: CSVELGGGYTF. The CDR3, as DNA: TGCAGCGTTGAGTTGGGAGGTGGCTACACCTTC.

V usage is TRBV3-1 (or the pseudogene TRBV3-2) and J usage is TRBJ1-1, with 11 bases that match TRBD1. With 3 bases clipped from V and 6 bases from J, the junction kept 3 bases outside the gene matches. The CDR3 is 14 amino acids. The germline V gene encodes CDR1 LGHDT and CDR2 YNNKEL (reference sequence). The CDR3 DNA reads as TGTGCCAGCAGCCAGCGGGACAGGGGGGCTGAAGCTTTCTTT. Translating gives CASSQRDRGAEAFF.

The chain has TRBV15 and TRBJ2-3; 14 nucleotides agree with TRBD2. J lost 5 bases, V lost 4 bases, and 5 bases had no gene match. Germline loops: CDR1 LNHNV, CDR2 YYDKDF (reference sequence). The CDR3 runs to 16 residues. The CDR3 spells CATSMGLAGVRDTQYF. CDR3 DNA sequence: TGTGCCACCAGCATGGGACTAGCGGGAGTAAGAGATACGCAGTATTTT.

The chain carries TRBV7-8 and TRBJ2-5; 12 bases fit TRBD2. The CDR3 loop spans 16 amino acids. Germline V gene lookup returns CDR1 SGHVS and CDR2 FQNEAQ. Trimming at V came to 2 bases and at J to 5 bases, leaving 6 bases not matched to a gene. This chain's CDR3 is CASSLPTSGRRETQYF. In DNA form, the CDR3 reads TGTGCCAGCAGCTTACCGACTAGCGGGAGAAGGGAGACCCAGTACTTC.

The chain carries TRBV18 and TRBJ1-1, with D maybe TRBD1 (5 bases). The germline gives CDR1 KGHSH, CDR2 LQKENI. The ends were cut back, 3 bases at V and 1 base at J, with 9 bases in the middle. The CDR3 runs to 14 residues. This CDR3 reads CASSPRGENTEAFF. DNA for the CDR3: TGTGCCAGCTCACCCCGGGGGGAGAACACTGAAGCTTTCTTT.

J is TRBJ1-5 and V is TRBV6-5; 7 nucleotides line up with TRBD1. CDR1 is MNHEY and CDR2 is SVGAGI in the germline V gene. V lost 4 bases, J lost 5 bases, and 5 bases stayed unmatched. The CDR3 extends over 14 amino acids. The CDR3 DNA is TGTGCCAGCAGTTTGGACAGGTCTTATCAGCCCCAGCATTTT. This codes for CASSLDRSYQPQHF.

The J gene is TRBJ2-2, the V gene TRBV7-9; D is perhaps TRBD1 (6 bases). The CDR3 loop spans 15 amino acids. Germline V lookup: CDR1 SEHNR, CDR2 FQNEAQ (reference sequence). V was clipped by 4 bases and J by 7 bases, with 16 bases between them. The CDR3 reads CASSSAPGAVGELFF. The DNA of the CDR3 is TGTGCCAGCAGCTCTGCCCCAGGGGCGGTCGGGGAGCTGTTTTTT.

The chain couples TRBV30 to TRBJ1-6, with TRBD1 identical over 8 bases. In germline, CDR1 is GTSNPN, CDR2 SVGIG (reference sequence). This CDR3 contains 16 residues. V shed 4 bases and J 2 bases; nucleotides not matched to a gene: 7. The CDR3 here is CAWNIGQGPYNSPLHF. CDR3 sequence (DNA): TGTGCCTGGAACATCGGACAGGGACCCTATAATTCACCCCTCCACTTT.

J is TRBJ2-1 and V is TRBV6-4; 8 bases agree with TRBD1. J lost 8 bases, V lost 8 bases, and 14 bases had no gene match. The CDR3 consists of 15 residues. From germline, CDR1 is MRHNA and CDR2 SNTAGT. The CDR3 region has the DNA TGTGCCAGCCGTCGGACAGGACAGGGTATGGATGAGCAGTTCTTC. Protein: CASRRTGQGMDEQFF.

The rearrangement joins TRBV6-5 to TRBJ1-1, with a possible D match to TRBD1 (5 bases). This CDR3 is 13 amino acids long. The germline gives CDR1 MNHEY, CDR2 SVGAGI. V was clipped by 7 bases and J by 5 bases, with 14 bases between them. The CDR3 loop reads CASNFAGLTEAFF. CDR3 coding DNA: TGTGCCAGCAATTTTGCAGGGCTTACTGAAGCTTTCTTT.

The rearrangement uses TRBV3-1 (or the pseudogene TRBV3-2) and TRBJ1-5; D is unclear. Germline V gene sequence: CDR1 LGHDT, CDR2 YNNKEL (reference sequence). The CDR3 spans 17 residues. Between the trimmed V and J ends, which lost 1 base and 0 bases, there was a span of 13 bases. The CDR3 here is CASSQGRGSVSNQPQHF. CDR3 in DNA: TGTGCCAGCAGCCAAGGCAGAGGGTCCGTTAGCAATCAGCCCCAGCATTTT.

V usage is TRBV19 and J usage is TRBJ2-1; tentatively, D is TRBD1 (5 bases). Germline CDR1 and CDR2: LNHDA and SQIVND (reference sequence). V shed 2 bases and J shed 4 bases, with 12 bases lying between them. The CDR3 contains 15 residues. The CDR3 region is CASSISRQGYNEQFF. CDR3 DNA: TGTGCCAGTAGTATATCGCGGCAGGGTTACAATGAGCAGTTCTTC. Complete variable domain (other parts from reference TRBV19 and TRBJ2-1): DGGITQSPKYLFRKEGQNVTLSCEQNLNHDAMYWYRQDPGQGLRLIYYSQIVNDFQKGDIAEGYSVSREKKESFPLTVTSAQKNPTAFYLCASSISRQGYNEQFFGPGTRLTVL.

This clone appeared once. The chain is built from TRBV10-2 and TRBJ1-2; no reliable D call. The ends were cut back, 3 bases at V and 4 bases at J, with 18 bases in the middle. The CDR3 consists of 16 residues. CDR1 is WSHSY and CDR2 is SAAADI in the germline V gene. CDR3 in amino acids: CASSESVGGSLYGYTF. CDR3 nucleotide sequence: TGCGCCAGCAGTGAAAGCGTCGGCGGTTCACTCTATGGCTACACCTTC.

The genes are TRBV6-4 and TRBJ2-3; a possible D gene is TRBD1 (6 bases). The V end lost 4 bases, the J end lost 2 bases, and 10 bases lay between the germline ends. The germline V gene encodes CDR1 MRHNA and CDR2 SNTAGT. The CDR3 loop spans 14 amino acids. CDR3 sequence reads: CASSVQGFTDTQYF. CDR3 bases: TGTGCCAGCAGTGTGCAGGGGTTCACAGATACGCAGTATTTT.